These 12 T cell receptor beta chains share one sample of origin, sequenced in a study of cytomegalovirus exposure and HLA in healthy donors. In the PCR, 60 Vbeta and 13 Jbeta primers were used. The method was immunoSEQ multiplex PCR; TCRdb's version includes in-frame clones alone and lacks a portion of them. The data show 65,000 or so clones, with 62% seen just once and around 2.7% held by the top ten. What was sequenced was PBMCs. The receptors were gathered from a man aged 25 to 40 in good health and CMV-seronegative.

The J gene is TRBJ1-2, the V gene TRBV5-6; maybe TRBD1 (6 bases). The germline V gene has CDR1 SGHDT and CDR2 YYEEEE. The CDR3 length is 12 residues. Trimming took off 5 bases at V and 4 bases at J, with 9 bases between the two ends. CDR3 in DNA: TGTGCCAGCAGGGGGACAACCTATGGCTACACCTTC. Its protein product is CASRGTTYGYTF.

The CDR3 here is CASSLARTGRTEAFF. The CDR3 DNA reads as TGTGCCAGCAGCTTAGCCCGGACAGGGCGGACTGAAGCTTTCTTT. This rearrangement joins TRBV7-9 to TRBJ1-1; TRBD1 matches at 8 bases. CDR3 size: 15 residues. Germline lookup yields CDR1 SEHNR and CDR2 FQNEAQ (reference sequence). Trimming removed 0 bases from V and 5 bases from J; junction bases left unmatched: 5.

The V call is TRBV6-6, the J call TRBJ1-3; 12 nucleotides align to TRBD1. The germline CDR1 and CDR2 sequences are MNHNY and SVGAGI (reference sequence). The CDR3 loop spans 15 amino acids. V lost 7 bases and J lost 3; bases outside the gene matches: 4. The CDR3 loop is CASKGQGAHGNTIYF. In DNA, the CDR3 is TGTGCCAGCAAGGGACAGGGGGCGCATGGAAACACCATATATTTT.

In this sample, this clone turned up a few times. The chain employs TRBV4-1 and TRBJ2-2, with 7 positions matching TRBD1. With V trimmed by 4 bases and J by 2 bases, 7 bases remained unmatched. Germline V lookup: CDR1 MGHRA, CDR2 YSYEKL. The CDR3 runs 16 residues. The CDR3 sequence: CASSRTGTVNTGELFF. CDR3 coding DNA: TGCGCCAGCAGCCGAACCGGGACAGTAAACACCGGGGAGCTGTTTTTT.

V usage is TRBV7-9 and J usage is TRBJ1-6; tentatively, D is TRBD1 (6 bases). CDR3 length: 15 residues. V lost 5 bases and J 10 bases, leaving 18 bases between the germline ends. CDR1 and CDR2 from the germline V gene are SEHNR and FQNEAQ (reference sequence). CDR3 region: CASSPGGGRTSPLHF. For the CDR3, the DNA is TGTGCCAGCAGCCCCGGGGGGGGGCGTACATCACCCCTCCACTTT.

This clone was picked up a small number of times. The chain recombines TRBV7-2 with TRBJ1-1; tentatively, D is TRBD1 (5 bases). Germline lookup yields CDR1 SGHTA and CDR2 FQGNSA. The CDR3 is 13 amino acids. V lost 3 bases and J lost 1, with 6 bases in between. CDR3 in amino acids: CASSFQGNTEAFF. The CDR3 DNA sequence: TGTGCCAGCAGCTTTCAGGGGAACACTGAAGCTTTCTTT.

The chain carries TRBV5-4 and TRBJ1-1; D might be TRBD1 (6 bases). Germline-derived CDR1 and CDR2 are SGHNT and YYREEE (reference sequence). V was trimmed by 0 bases and J by 5 bases, leaving 17 bases between them. The CDR3 has 16 amino acids. In nucleotides, the CDR3 is TGTGCCAGCAGCTTGGAGGGGGGAGGGGTGGGGACTGAAGCTTTCTTT. It yields the protein CASSLEGGGVGTEAFF. The complete variable domain, with remaining parts taken from reference TRBV5-4 and TRBJ1-1, reads ETGVTQSPTHLIKTRGQQVTLRCSSQSGHNTVSWYQQALGQGPQFIFQYYREEENGRGNFPPRFSGLQFPNYSSELNVNALELDDSALYLCASSLEGGGVGTEAFFGQGTRLTVV.

The CDR3 DNA sequence: TGCAGCGCAGCCGGGACAGGAACTCCCTACGAGCAGTACTTC. As protein: CSAAGTGTPYEQYF. The gene calls are TRBV29-1 and TRBJ2-7, with 8 nucleotides matching TRBD1. Germline CDR1 is SQVTM and CDR2 is ANQGSEA. Losses at the gene ends were 7 bases for V and 2 bases for J; bases not matched to a gene: 10. The CDR3 is 14 residues long.

This clone came up once. The J gene is TRBJ1-1, the V gene TRBV30, with unresolved D. There are 13 residues in the CDR3. Trimming took 4 bases from V and 4 from J, leaving 13 bases between them. Germline CDR1 GTSNPN, CDR2 SVGIG (reference sequence). CDR3 in DNA: TGTGCCTGGATGGTAGGAGGGAGCACTGAAGCTTTCTTT. This translates into CAWMVGGSTEAFF.

There are a few counts of this clone. Its ends do not fully match the called genes, so a read error is possible. This chain connects TRBV30 to TRBJ2-7; 8 bases fit TRBD1. CDR1 and CDR2 (germline): GTSNPN, SVGIG (reference sequence). This CDR3 contains 10 residues. CDR3 amino acids: CAWSQDRVVF. DNA of the CDR3: TGTGCCTGGAGTCAGGACAGGGTAGTGTTC.

CDR3 residues: CASSPQAGPKNIQYF. Written as DNA, the CDR3 is TGTGCCAGCTCACCACAGGCGGGACCCAAAAACATTCAGTACTTC. This chain joins TRBV18 and TRBJ2-4; D is possibly TRBD2 (6 bases). Germline CDR1 is KGHSH and CDR2 is LQKENI. V gave up 1 base and J gave up 2 bases, with 9 bases separating them. The length of the CDR3 is 15 residues.

The V gene is TRBV6-6, the J gene TRBJ2-3; maybe TRBD1 (5 bases). Trimming took off 6 bases at V and 0 bases at J, with 10 bases between the two ends. The CDR3 loop spans 14 amino acids. Per germline, CDR1 MNHNY and CDR2 SVGAGI (reference sequence). CDR3 nucleotides: TGTGCCAGCAGCCTGGCAGGGAGCACAGATACGCAGTATTTT. This codes for CASSLAGSTDTQYF.